This TCR beta chain was found in a study of blood T cell repertoires in COVID-19. Background on the study: Collection of acute and convalescent COVID-19 samples took place in the United States, Italy and Spain.

This clone was seen a handful of times. The assay was immunoSEQ multiplex PCR, and TCRdb's table has in-frame clones only and misses some. Among approximately 330,000 clones listed, roughly 90% were seen once. In germline, CDR1 is KGHSH, CDR2 LQKENI. V lost 0 bases and J lost 2, with 10 bases in between. The CDR3 consists of 15 residues. What was sequenced was peripheral blood. This chain joins TRBV18 and TRBJ1-2; possible D gene TRBD1, 6 bases. This TCR came from a woman aged 45 to 65 with active or convalescent COVID-19. CDR3 amino acids: CASSPPLTGNYGYTF. The CDR3 DNA sequence: TGTGCCAGCTCACCACCGTTGACAGGAAACTATGGCTACACCTTC.